This T cell receptor beta chain was found in a study of cytomegalovirus exposure and HLA in healthy donors (dated 2017 in TCRdb). Notes on the research overall: According to an earlier analysis of a few hundred of the donors, roughly 180 million T cells yielded approximately 120 million unique TCR beta sequences and approximately 280 Gb of sequence data. The number of typed donors differed by locus: about 620-640 for A, B, C, DRB1 and DQB1; approximately 520 for DQA1; 606 for DPA1; and some 470 for DPB1. Donor age, sex, ethnicity and CMV serostatus were collected together with the repertoire data. Roughly 5 DR-DQ haplotypes were treated as single units for association and clustering because of strong linkage in the cohort. About 320 gigabases of sequencing data and tens of millions of unique TCR sequences were included in an early release covering several hundred HLA-typed donors. A later genetic analysis took genome-wide SNP genotypes for about 65% of the roughly 670 donors and used that subset as a discovery cohort. HLA typing covered class I and class II loci at four-digit resolution. An earlier analysis of 500 to 650 of the donors applied high-throughput TCR beta sequencing to assess whether each TCR beta V gene segment acted as functional or pseudogenic. The study aimed to test whether signatures of past pathogen exposure could be identified by cataloging public T cell receptors. To study patterns of TCR occurrence, a later analysis re-analyzed previously published TCR beta repertoires from around 670 donors and added high-resolution HLA genotyping. All discovery cohort repertoires had been generated on a single sequencing platform. Rather than using new phenotypic data, the later analysis identified candidate immune exposures from TCR beta sequences and from how often those sequences occurred across donors. Among some 410 genotyped donors of the cohort, an average of approximately 200,000 unique TCR beta nucleotide sequences was sequenced per donor, of which roughly 17% were non-productive. Of the roughly 400 genotyped donors, 70% to 90% were placed in the genetic ancestry cluster associated with self-reported Caucasian donors. Using immunosequencing, the study profiled T cell repertoires from about 610 subjects and related those repertoires to cytomegalovirus serostatus. In addition to the first cohort of 650 to 800 subjects, a separate validation cohort of approximately 110 different subjects was used. High-throughput TCR immunosequencing, statistical association of individual TCRs with disease status, and machine learning were combined to predict cytomegalovirus infection status. Summary of the overall study and its limitations: In the study, around 150 TCR beta chains were listed as associated with cytomegalovirus. A group of highly shared sequence variants was considered likely to be a technical artifact of the sequencing pipeline. In a later analysis, HLA-associated TCR beta chains showed more clonal expansion and lower generation probabilities than non-associated chains that were equally common. An association between a missense DCLRE1C variant and V-gene and J-gene trimming of TCR beta chains was found in a later genetic analysis and replicated in an independent cohort. The presence/absence analyses assumed that sequencing depth was roughly uniform across donors, and that assumption may not be true. Most CMV-associated TCR beta chains appeared to be HLA-restricted in a later analysis, and the HLA associations seemed to be driven largely by CMV exposure. A later genetic analysis reported fewer N-insertions in productive TCRs among donors in an Asian-associated ancestry cluster than the roughly 620-donor mean. It was suggested by the authors that the approach could potentially be generalized to other disease states and immunological phenotypes. Because HLA typing was unavailable for some donors at each locus, only the typed subset was used in association tests. Broadly in line with IMGT annotations, most TCR beta V segments showed up in productive rearrangements about 87% or about 30% of the time in an earlier analysis of several hundred of the donors. In both the original and validation cohorts, the classifier was reported to diagnose cytomegalovirus status with high specificity and sensitivity. Linkage disequilibrium might explain the correlated functional status among segregating V segments, but an unknown experimental factor could not be ruled out. A few of the identified cytomegalovirus-associated TCR beta chains were confirmed in vitro to be specific for cytomegalovirus antigens. According to a later analysis, TCR association rates differed among HLA loci, with DRB1 alleles showing the most associated TCRs and HLA-C alleles showing the fewest. This cohort had only TCR beta chains sequenced, and the lack of alpha or paired-chain data limited which features could be detected. Strong co-occurrence of HLA alleles, especially DR and DQ, made assigning TCR associations to individual alleles difficult. According to a later analysis, parvovirus B19, influenza, CMV and Epstein-Barr virus appeared linked to several top co-occurrence clusters. A further reported finding was that TCR beta sequences accurately predicted the HLA-A and HLA-B alleles for most subjects in the first cohort. A later analysis associated some 17,000 TCR beta sequences with specific HLA alleles at a false discovery rate of 0.05. About 15 rarely observed V segments, including chromosome 9 orphons, were excluded from the earlier analysis of almost 600 of the donors because counts were too low. CMV serostatus was the only immune exposure information available for the cohort. Some IMGT-functional V segments, including TRBV6-2 and TRBV6-3, could not be distinguished by the 87-base-pair reads and were therefore excluded. Most TCR sequences were observed very rarely across donors, whereas some public TCRs were present in many individuals.

The cohort consisted of 666 healthy bone marrow donors. At the time of sampling, every cohort member was nominally healthy, though immune exposures that went unrecorded were likely present. The donor tested CMV seronegative and was one of the 352 seronegative cohort members. A peripheral blood sample was collected from each donor, and TCR beta sequencing was performed on peripheral blood mononuclear cells. Genomic DNA extraction from the blood cell samples was performed with the Qiagen DNeasy Blood Extraction Kit. This clone appeared a single time. The antigen this receptor binds is unknown. No much larger clone exists at a distance of one base, and base qualities are not known. The CDR3 measures 17 amino acids from cysteine to phenylalanine. Only the CDR3 region is kept as DNA, spanning 51 bases read in frame from base 1. The germline V gene gives CDR1 as SQVTM and CDR2 as ANQGSEA. The V end gives up 6 bases and the J end 1 base, leaving 13 bases in the junction not matched to a gene.

Libraries were built with the immunoSEQ multiplex PCR assay. For the multiplex PCR, a mixture combining 60 forward primers for TCR Vbeta segments and 13 reverse primers for TCR Jbeta segments was used. The CDR3 region of rearranged TCR beta genes was amplified from genomic DNA by a multiplex PCR assay. The amplified TCR beta libraries were sequenced on the Illumina HiSeq System as 87-base-pair reads. Under the source paper's analysis protocol: A later analysis counted about 76 million unique TCR beta chains across the 500 to 850 repertoires, and 9.5 million to 11 million of these chains were shared by at least two donors. Raw reads were error-corrected and collapsed into unique sequences with a nearest-neighbor algorithm that merged closely related sequences to remove PCR and sequencing errors. CDR3 sequences were aligned to IMGT reference sequences to assign V, D and J gene segments. For a sequence to be retained, a match of at least six nucleotides to both a V gene segment and a J gene segment was required. A rearrangement counted as productive if the CDR3 had no stop codons and remained in frame with V and J, and every other rearrangement counted as non-productive. CDR3 was defined by IMGT convention, running from the second conserved V-encoded cysteine to the conserved J-encoded phenylalanine. In an earlier analysis of more than 550 of the donors, sequences lacking an unambiguous match to a single V gene segment were excluded. In an earlier analysis of 587 of the donors, a V segment was called functional when productive rearrangements were above 56.7%, and segregating when the standard deviation between donors exceeded 5%. To diagnose cytomegalovirus status from the catalog of TCR beta chain sequences, a statistical classification framework was built. In a later analysis, TCR nucleotide sequences were compared against IMGT/GENE-DB human TR gene sequences so that V and J genes could be assigned. In a later analysis, CDR3 sequences and most-parsimonious VDJ recombination scenarios were assigned using the TCRdist pipeline. In a later analysis, every TCR beta chain was defined by the combination of its CDR3 amino acid sequence and its V-gene family, and reads without a unique V-gene family were dropped. As a way to deal with suspected cross-contamination and a sequencing artifact, a later analysis dropped hundreds of nucleotide sequences that were highly shared and had low generation probability. For each public chain, a later analysis derived a clonal expansion index from normalized ranks of inferred template counts within each repertoire. In a later analysis, generation probabilities were computed using a VDJ recombination model fitted to out-of-frame rearrangements, and the results were checked against IGoR. A later analysis scored TCR-TCR, TCR-HLA and TCR-CMV co-occurrence with hypergeometric tests, applying a repertoire-size bias correction to TCR pairs. A later analysis estimated false discovery rates by permuting HLA or CMV assignments 20 times. In a later analysis, co-occurring TCRs were grouped with DBSCAN, and TCRdist sequence similarity was added when clustering was performed within HLA-allele-positive subsets. Repertoires with fewer than 30,000 or more than 120,000 public chains were left out of co-occurrence clustering, as were roughly five repertoires with anomalous nucleotide sharing. The source is immuneACCESS, and TCRdb retained only in-frame sequences with V and J called. Part of the clones is not carried over; for the studies checked, unresolved V genes explain less than half of this, and the remainder is unexplained. The V and J calls and clone size come from that table; D and trimming were worked out from the DNA. In all, the sample holds fewer than 80,000 clones, and about 80% of those were seen once. The ten largest make up over 2.5% of the sample.

Here the chain combines TRBV29-1 and TRBJ2-2, and TRBD2 matches 8 of the central bases. The source of this sequence is a man aged 18 to 29 in good health and CMV-seronegative. Input material: PBMCs. The encoded CDR3 is CSVEGPRGGRNTGELFF. The DNA is TGCAGCGTCGAGGGCCCCCGGGGGGGCCGGAACACCGGGGAGCTGTTTTTT.